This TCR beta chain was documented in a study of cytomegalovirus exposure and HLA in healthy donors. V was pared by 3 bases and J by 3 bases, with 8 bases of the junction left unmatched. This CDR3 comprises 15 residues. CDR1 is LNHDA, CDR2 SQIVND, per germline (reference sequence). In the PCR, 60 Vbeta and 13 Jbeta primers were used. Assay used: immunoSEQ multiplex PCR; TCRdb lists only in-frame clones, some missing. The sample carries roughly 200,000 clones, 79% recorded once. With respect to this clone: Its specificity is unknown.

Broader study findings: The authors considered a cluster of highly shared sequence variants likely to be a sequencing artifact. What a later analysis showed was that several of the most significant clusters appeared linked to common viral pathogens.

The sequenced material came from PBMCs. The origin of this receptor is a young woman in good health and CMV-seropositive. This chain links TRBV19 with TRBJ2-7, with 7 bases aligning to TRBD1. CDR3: CASSMPGQVFYEQYF. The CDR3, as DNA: TGTGCCAGTAGTATGCCCGGACAGGTTTTCTACGAGCAGTACTTC.